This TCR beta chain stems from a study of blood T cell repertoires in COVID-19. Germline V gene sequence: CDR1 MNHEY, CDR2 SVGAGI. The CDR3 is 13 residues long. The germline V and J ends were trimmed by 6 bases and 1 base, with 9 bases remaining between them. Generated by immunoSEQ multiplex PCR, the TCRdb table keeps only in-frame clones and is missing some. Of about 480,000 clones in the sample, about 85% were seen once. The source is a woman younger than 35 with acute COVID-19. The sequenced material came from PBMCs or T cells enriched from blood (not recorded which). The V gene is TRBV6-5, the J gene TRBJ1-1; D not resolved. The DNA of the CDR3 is TGTGCCAGCAGAGTCGGTCCGAACACTGAAGCTTTCTTT. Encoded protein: CASRVGPNTEAFF.